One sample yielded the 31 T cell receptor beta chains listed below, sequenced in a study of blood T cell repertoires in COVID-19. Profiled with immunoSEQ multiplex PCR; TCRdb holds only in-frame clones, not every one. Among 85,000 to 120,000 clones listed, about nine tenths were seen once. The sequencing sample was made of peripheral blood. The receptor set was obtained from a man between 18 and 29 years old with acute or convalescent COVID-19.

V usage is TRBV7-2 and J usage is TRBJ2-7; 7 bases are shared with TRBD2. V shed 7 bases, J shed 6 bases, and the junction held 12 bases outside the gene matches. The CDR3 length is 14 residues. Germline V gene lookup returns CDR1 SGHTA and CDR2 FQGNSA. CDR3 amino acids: CASTYGGVPVEQYF. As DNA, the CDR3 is TGTGCCAGCACCTATGGGGGGGTTCCAGTCGAGCAGTACTTC. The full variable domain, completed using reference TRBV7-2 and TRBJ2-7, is GAGVSQSPSNKVTEKGKDVELRCDPISGHTALYWYRQSLGQGLEFLIYFQGNSAPDKSGLPSDRFSAERTGGSVSTLTIQRTQQEDSAVYLCASTYGGVPVEQYFGPGTRLTVT.

CDR3 coding DNA: TGCAGCGTGGGACAGGGGCTTAGCACAGATACGCAGTATTTT. This gives the protein CSVGQGLSTDTQYF. The chain combines TRBV29-1 with TRBJ2-3, with 10 bases identical to TRBD1. Trimming cost V 6 bases and J 0 bases; bases outside gene matches: 3. This CDR3 spans 14 amino acids. The germline gives CDR1 SQVTM, CDR2 ANQGSEA.

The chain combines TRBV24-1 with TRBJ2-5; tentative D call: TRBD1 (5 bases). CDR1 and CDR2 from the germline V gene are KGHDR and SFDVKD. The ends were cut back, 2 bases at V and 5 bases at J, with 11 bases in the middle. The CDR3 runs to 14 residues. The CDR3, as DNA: TGTGCCACCAGTGATTCCAGGGTTATGGAGACCCAGTACTTC. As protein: CATSDSRVMETQYF.

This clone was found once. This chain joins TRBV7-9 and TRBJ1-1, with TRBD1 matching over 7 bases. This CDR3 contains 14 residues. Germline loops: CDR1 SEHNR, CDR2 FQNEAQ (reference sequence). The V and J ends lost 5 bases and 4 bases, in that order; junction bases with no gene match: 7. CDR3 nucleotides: TGTGCCAGCAGCCCCCGGGCAGGGGGCACTGAAGCTTTCTTT. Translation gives CASSPRAGGTEAFF.

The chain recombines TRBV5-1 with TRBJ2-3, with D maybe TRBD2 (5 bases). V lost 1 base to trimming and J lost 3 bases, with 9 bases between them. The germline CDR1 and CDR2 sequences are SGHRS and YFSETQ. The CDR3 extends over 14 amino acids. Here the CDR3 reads CASSLNGVTDTQYF. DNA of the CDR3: TGCGCCAGCAGCTTGAACGGGGTTACAGATACGCAGTATTTT.

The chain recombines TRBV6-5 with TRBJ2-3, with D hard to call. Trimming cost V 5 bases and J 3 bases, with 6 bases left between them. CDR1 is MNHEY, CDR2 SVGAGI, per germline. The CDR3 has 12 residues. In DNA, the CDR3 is TGTGCCAGCAGTCCTCCTACAGATACGCAGTATTTT. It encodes CASSPPTDTQYF.

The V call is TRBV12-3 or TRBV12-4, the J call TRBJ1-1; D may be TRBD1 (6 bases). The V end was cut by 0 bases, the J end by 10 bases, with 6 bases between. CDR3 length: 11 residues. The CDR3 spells CASSLAGGAFF. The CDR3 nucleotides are TGTGCCAGCAGTTTAGCAGGGGGAGCTTTCTTT.

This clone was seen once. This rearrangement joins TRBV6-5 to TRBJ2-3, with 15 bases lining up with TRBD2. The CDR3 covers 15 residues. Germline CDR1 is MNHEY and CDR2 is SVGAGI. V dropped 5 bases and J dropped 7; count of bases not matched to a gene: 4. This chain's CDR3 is CASSTGLAGGNTQYF. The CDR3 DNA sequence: TGTGCCAGCAGTACGGGACTAGCGGGGGGTAATACGCAGTATTTT.

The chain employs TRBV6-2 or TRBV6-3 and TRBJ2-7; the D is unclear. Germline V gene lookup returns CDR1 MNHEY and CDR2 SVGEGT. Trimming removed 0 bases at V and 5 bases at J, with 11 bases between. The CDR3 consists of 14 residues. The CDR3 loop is CASSYSAFTHEQYF. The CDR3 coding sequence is TGTGCCAGCAGTTACTCGGCATTCACCCACGAGCAGTACTTC.

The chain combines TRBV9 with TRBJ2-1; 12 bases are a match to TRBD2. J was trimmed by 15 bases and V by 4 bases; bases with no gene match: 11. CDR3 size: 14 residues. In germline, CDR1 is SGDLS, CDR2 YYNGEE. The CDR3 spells CASSPLAGGPVRFF. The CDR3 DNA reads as TGTGCCAGCAGCCCCCTAGCGGGAGGGCCAGTAAGGTTCTTC.

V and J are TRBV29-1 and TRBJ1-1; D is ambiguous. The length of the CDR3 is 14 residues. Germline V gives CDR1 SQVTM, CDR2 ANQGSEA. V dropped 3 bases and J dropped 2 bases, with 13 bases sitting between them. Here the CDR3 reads CSVDKASGNTEAFF. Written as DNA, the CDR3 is TGCAGCGTTGATAAGGCGTCAGGCAACACTGAAGCTTTCTTT. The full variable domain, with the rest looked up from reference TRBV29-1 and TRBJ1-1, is SAVISQKPSRDICQRGTSLTIQCQVDSQVTMMFWYRQQPGQSLTLIATANQGSEATYESGFVIDKFPISRPNLTFSTLTVSNMSPEDSSIYLCSVDKASGNTEAFFGQGTRLTVV.

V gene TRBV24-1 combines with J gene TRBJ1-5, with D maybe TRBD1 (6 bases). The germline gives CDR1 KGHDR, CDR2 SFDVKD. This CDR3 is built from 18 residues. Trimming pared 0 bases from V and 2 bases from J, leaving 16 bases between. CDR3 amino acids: CATSDLFSSTGRNQPQHF. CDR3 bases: TGTGCCACCAGTGATTTGTTTAGCTCGACAGGTCGCAATCAGCCCCAGCATTTT.

CDR3 loop: CATAGQGNTGELFF. In DNA, the CDR3 is TGTGCCACCGCGGGACAGGGGAACACCGGGGAGCTGTTTTTT. The chain joins TRBV15 to TRBJ2-2, with 9 positions matching TRBD1. The CDR3 spans 14 residues. The V and J ends lost 8 bases and 1 base, in that order; junction bases with no gene match: 2. Germline CDR1 and CDR2: LNHNV and YYDKDF (reference sequence).

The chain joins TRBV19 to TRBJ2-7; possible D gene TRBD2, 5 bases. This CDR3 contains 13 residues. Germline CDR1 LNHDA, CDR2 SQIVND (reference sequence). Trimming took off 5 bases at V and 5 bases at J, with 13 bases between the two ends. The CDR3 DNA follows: TGTGCCAGTAGTGTGAGGGAGAAGGACGAGCAGTACTTC. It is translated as CASSVREKDEQYF.

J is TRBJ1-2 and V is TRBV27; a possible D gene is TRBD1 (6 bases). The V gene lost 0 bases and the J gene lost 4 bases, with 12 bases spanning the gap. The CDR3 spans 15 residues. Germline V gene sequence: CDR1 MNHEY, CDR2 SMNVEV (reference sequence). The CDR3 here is CASSLSAGAGYGYTF. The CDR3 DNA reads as TGTGCCAGCAGTTTATCGGCGGGGGCGGGCTATGGCTACACCTTC.

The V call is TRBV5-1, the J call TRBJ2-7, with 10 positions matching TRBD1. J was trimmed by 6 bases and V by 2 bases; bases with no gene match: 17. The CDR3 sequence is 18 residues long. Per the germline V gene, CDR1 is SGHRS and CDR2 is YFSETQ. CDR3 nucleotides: TGCGCCAGCAGCTTTGACCCGCCTGGGGCGACAGGGGGCAGCGAGCAGTACTTC. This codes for CASSFDPPGATGGSEQYF.

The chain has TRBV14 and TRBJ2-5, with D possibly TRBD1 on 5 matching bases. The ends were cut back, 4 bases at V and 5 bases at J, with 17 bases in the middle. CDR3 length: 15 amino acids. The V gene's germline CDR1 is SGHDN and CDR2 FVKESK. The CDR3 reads CASSLQQGKSETQYF. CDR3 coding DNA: TGTGCCAGCAGCCTCCAGCAGGGTAAATCGGAGACCCAGTACTTC.

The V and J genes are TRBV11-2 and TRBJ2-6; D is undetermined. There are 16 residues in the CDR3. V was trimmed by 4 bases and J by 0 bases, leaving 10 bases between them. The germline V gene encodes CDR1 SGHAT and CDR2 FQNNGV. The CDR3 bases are TGTGCCAGCAGCTCCTCACCCAGCTCTGGGGCCAACGTCCTGACTTTC. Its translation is CASSSSPSSGANVLTF.

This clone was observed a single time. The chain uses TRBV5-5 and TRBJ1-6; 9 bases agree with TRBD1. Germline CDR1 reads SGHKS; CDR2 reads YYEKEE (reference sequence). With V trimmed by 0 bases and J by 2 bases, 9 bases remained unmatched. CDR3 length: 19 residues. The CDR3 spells CASSLEGQGVRTYNSPLHF. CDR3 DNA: TGTGCCAGCAGCTTGGAGGGACAGGGTGTTAGGACCTATAATTCACCCCTCCACTTT.

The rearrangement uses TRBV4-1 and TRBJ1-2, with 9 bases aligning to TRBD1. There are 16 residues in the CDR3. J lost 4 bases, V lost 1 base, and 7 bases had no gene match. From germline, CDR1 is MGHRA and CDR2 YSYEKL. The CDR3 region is CASSQVGAGQGYGYTF. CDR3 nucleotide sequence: TGCGCCAGCAGCCAAGTAGGGGCGGGACAGGGCTATGGCTACACCTTC.

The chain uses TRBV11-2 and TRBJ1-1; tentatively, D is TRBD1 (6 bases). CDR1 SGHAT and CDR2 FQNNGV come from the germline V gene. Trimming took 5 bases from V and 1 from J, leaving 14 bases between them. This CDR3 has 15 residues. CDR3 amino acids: CASSDTGTWNTEAFF. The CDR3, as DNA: TGTGCCAGCAGCGATACCGGGACATGGAACACTGAAGCTTTCTTT.

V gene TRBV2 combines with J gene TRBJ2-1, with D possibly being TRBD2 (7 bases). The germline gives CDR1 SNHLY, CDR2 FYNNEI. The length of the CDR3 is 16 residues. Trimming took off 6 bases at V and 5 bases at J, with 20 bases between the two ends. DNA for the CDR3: TGTGCCAGCAGACCTCCCAACGGGGGGCGAGACAATGAGCAGTTCTTC. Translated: CASRPPNGGRDNEQFF.

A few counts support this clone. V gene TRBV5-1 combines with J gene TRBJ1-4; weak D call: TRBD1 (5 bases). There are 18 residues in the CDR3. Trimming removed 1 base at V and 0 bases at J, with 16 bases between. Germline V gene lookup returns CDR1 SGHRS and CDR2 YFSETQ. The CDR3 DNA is TGCGCCAGCAGCTTGTACGGACGGACATGGGCAACTAATGAAAAACTGTTTTTT. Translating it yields CASSLYGRTWATNEKLFF.

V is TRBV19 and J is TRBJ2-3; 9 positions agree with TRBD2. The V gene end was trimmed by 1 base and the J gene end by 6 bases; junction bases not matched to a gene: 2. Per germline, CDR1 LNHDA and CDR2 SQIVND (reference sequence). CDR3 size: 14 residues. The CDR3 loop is CASSIVAGGDTQYF. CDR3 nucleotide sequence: TGTGCCAGTAGTATAGTTGCGGGGGGGGATACGCAGTATTTT. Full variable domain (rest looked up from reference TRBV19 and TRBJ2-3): DGGITQSPKYLFRKEGQNVTLSCEQNLNHDAMYWYRQDPGQGLRLIYYSQIVNDFQKGDIAEGYSVSREKKESFPLTVTSAQKNPTAFYLCASSIVAGGDTQYFGPGTRLTVL.

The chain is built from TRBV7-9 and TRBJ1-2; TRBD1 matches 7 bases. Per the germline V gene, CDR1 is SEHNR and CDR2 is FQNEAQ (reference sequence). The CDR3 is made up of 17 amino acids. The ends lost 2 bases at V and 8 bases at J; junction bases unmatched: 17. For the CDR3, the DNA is TGTGCCAGCAGCTTATCAGGGGGGCGCGAGGACCTAAGGGGCTACACCTTC. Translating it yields CASSLSGGREDLRGYTF. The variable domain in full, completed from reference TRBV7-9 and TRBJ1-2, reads DTGVSQNPRHKITKRGQNVTFRCDPISEHNRLYWYRQTLGQGPEFLTYFQNEAQLEKSRLLSDRFSAERPKGSFSTLEIQRTEQGDSAMYLCASSLSGGREDLRGYTFGSGTRLTVV.

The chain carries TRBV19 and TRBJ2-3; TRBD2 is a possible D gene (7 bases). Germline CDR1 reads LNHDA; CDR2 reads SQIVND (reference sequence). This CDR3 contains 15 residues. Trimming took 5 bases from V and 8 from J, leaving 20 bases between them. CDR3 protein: CASSLTSGGVVTQYF. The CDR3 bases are TGTGCCAGTAGTCTTACCTCGGGGGGCGTCGTTACGCAGTATTTT.

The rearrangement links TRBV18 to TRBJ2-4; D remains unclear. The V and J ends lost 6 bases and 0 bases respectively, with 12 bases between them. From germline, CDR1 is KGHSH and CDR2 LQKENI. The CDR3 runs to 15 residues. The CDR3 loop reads CASSPQPGAKNIQYF. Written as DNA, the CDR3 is TGTGCCAGCTCCCCTCAACCGGGAGCCAAAAACATTCAGTACTTC.

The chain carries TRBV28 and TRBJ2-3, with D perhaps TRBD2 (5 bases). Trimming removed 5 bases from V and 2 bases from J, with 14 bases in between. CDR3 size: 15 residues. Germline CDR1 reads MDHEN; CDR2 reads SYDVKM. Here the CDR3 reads CASSQDGIITDTQYF. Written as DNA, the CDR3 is TGTGCCAGCAGTCAGGACGGGATTATCACAGATACGCAGTATTTT.

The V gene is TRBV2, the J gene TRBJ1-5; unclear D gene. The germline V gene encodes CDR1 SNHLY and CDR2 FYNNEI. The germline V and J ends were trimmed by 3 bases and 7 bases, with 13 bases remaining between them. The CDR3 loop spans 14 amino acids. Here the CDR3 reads CASSDSGNGQPQHF. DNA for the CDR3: TGTGCCAGCAGTGATTCCGGGAACGGGCAGCCCCAGCATTTT. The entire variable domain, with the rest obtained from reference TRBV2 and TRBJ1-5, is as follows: EPEVTQTPSHQVTQMGQEVILRCVPISNHLYFYWYRQILGQKVEFLVSFYNNEISEKSEIFDDQFSVERPDGSNFTLKIRSTKLEDSAMYFCASSDSGNGQPQHFGDGTRLSIL.

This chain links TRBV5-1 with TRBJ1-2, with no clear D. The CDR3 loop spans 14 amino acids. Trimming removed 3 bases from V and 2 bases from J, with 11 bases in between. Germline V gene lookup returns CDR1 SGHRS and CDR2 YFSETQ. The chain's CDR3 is CASSWGDLNYGYTF. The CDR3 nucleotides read TGCGCCAGCAGCTGGGGAGACCTGAACTATGGCTACACCTTC.

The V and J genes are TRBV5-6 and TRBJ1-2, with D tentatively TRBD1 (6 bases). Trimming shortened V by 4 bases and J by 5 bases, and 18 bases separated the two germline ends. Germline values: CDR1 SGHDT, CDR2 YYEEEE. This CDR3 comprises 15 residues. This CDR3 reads CASSAAQGHYYGYTF. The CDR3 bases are TGTGCCAGCAGCGCCGCACAGGGACACTATTATGGCTACACCTTC.